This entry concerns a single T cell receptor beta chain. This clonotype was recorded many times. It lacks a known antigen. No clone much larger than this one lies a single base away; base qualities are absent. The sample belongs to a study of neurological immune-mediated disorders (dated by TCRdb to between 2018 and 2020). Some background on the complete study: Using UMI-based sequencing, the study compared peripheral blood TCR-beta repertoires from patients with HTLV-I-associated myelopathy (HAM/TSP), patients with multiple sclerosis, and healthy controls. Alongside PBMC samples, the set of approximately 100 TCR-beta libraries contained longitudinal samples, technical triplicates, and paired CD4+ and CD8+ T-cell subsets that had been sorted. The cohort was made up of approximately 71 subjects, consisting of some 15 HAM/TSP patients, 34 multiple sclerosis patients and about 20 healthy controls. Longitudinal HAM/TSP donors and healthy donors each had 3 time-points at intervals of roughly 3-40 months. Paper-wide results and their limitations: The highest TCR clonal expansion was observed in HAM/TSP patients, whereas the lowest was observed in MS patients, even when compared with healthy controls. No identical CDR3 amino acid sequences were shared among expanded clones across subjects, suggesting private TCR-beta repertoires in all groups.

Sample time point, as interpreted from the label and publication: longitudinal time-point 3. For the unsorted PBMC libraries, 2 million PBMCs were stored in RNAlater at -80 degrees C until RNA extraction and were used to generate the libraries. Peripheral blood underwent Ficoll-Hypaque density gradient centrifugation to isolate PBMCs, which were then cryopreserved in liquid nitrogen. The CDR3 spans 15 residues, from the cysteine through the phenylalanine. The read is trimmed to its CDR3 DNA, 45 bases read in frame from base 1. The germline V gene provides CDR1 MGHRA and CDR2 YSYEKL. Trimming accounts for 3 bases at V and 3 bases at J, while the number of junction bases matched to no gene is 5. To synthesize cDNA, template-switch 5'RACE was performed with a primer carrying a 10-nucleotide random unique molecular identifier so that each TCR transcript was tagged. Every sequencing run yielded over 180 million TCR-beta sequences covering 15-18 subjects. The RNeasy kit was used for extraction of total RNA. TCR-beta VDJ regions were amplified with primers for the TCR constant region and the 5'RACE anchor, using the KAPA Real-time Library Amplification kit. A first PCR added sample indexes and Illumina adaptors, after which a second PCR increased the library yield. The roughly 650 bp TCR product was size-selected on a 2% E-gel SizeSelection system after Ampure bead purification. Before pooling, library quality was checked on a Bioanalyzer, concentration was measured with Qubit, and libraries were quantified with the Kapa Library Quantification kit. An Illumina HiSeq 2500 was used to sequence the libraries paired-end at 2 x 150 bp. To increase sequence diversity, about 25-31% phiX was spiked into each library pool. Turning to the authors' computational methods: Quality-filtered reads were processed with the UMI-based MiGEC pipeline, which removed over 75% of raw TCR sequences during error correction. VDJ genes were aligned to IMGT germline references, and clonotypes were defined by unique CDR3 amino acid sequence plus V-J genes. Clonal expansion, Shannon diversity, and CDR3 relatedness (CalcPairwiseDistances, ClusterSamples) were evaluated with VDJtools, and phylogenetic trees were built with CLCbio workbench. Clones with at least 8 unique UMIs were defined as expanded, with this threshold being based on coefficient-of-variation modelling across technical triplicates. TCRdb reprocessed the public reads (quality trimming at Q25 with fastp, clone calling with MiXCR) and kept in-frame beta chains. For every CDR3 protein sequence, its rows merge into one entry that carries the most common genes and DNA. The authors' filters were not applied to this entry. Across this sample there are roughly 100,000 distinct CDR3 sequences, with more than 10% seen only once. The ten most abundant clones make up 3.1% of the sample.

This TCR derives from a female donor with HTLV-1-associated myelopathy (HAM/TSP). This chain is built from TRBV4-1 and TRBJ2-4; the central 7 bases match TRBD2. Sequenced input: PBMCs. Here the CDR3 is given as CASSHLGLDKNIQYF. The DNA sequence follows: TGCGCCAGCAGCCATTTAGGACTAGACAAAAACATTCAGTACTTC.